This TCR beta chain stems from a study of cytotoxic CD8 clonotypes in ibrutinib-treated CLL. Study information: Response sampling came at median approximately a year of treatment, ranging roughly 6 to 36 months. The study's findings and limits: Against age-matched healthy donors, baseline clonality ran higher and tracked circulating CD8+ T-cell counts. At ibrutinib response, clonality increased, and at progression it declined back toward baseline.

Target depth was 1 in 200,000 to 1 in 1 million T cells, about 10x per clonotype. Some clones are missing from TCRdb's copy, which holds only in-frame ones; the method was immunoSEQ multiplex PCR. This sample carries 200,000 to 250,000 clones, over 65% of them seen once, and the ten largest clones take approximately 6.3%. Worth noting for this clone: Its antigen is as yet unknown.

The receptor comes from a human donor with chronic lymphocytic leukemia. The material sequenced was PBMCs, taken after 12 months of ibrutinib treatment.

CDR3 residues: CASREMMGTDTQYF. The CDR3 DNA sequence: TGTGCCAGCAGGGAGATGATGGGCACAGATACGCAGTATTTT. This chain uses TRBV27 with TRBJ2-3; D is unclear. Germline V gene sequence: CDR1 MNHEY, CDR2 SMNVEV (reference sequence). This CDR3 has 14 residues. The V end was cut by 6 bases, the J end by 1 base, with 11 bases between.